Each of the 13 T cell receptor beta chains below was sequenced from the same sample in a study of T cells in Graves' hyperthyroidism and ophthalmopathy. The investigators amplified TCR beta CDR3 regions from RNA transcripts. Primed by the HTBI set, a first-round RT-PCR was run on the TCR CDR3. TCRdb re-called the multiplex PCR reads with MiXCR, one entry per CDR3 protein. The table has 600,000 to 900,000 distinct CDR3 sequences, 15% to 20% seen once. Sequenced: blood. The receptors shown here come from a young man with Graves' hyperthyroidism.

Here the CDR3 DNA reads TGTGCCAGCAGCCGACCGGGACAGGGGGAGTACGAGCAGTACTTC. The encoded protein is CASSRPGQGEYEQYF. The V call is TRBV4-2, the J call TRBJ2-7, with 11 bases matching TRBD1. Trimming at V came to 4 bases and at J to 4 bases, leaving 6 bases not matched to a gene. The germline V gene has CDR1 LGHNA and CDR2 YNFKEQ. This CDR3 is built from 15 residues.

V is TRBV29-1 and J is TRBJ2-2; possible D gene TRBD1, 6 bases. This CDR3 region has 15 residues. Germline CDR1 is SQVTM and CDR2 is ANQGSEA. Trimming removed 6 bases from V and 6 bases from J, with 20 bases in between. CDR3 in amino acids: CSVWTGLGAAGELFF. The CDR3 nucleotides are TGCAGCGTATGGACGGGGTTGGGGGCGGCCGGGGAGCTGTTTTTT.

As for this clonotype: This may be a read error, as it is one base from a much larger clone. This chain joins TRBV11-2 and TRBJ2-5, with D possibly being TRBD2 (6 bases). Germline V gene data show CDR1 as SGHAT and CDR2 as FQNNGV. V lost 8 bases and J 5 bases, leaving 21 bases between the germline ends. The CDR3 loop spans 15 amino acids. The CDR3 DNA reads TGTGCCAGCGAGGAGGGGACCCTGGCGTGGGAGACCCAGTACTTC. Its protein product is CASEEGTLAWETQYF.

The chain employs TRBV6-1 and TRBJ2-1; 12 bases map to TRBD1. With V trimmed by 5 bases and J by 4 bases, 6 bases remained unmatched. This CDR3 is 16 amino acids long. CDR1 MNHNS and CDR2 SASEGT come from the germline V gene. The CDR3 nucleotides are TGTGCCAGCAGTACCGGGACAGGGGGCGGTTACAATGAGCAGTTCTTC. Its translation is CASSTGTGGGYNEQFF.

This clonotype was recorded many times. This chain connects TRBV12-3 or TRBV12-4 to TRBJ1-1; D gene ambiguous. The CDR3 is made up of 15 amino acids. Trimming stripped 5 bases from V and 0 bases from J, with 13 bases between. CDR3 region: CASSHTVNLNTEAFF. DNA of the CDR3: TGTGCCAGCAGTCATACAGTGAACTTGAACACTGAAGCTTTCTTT.

This clonotype was seen repeatedly, ten times or more. The V and J genes are TRBV7-9 and TRBJ2-1, with 8 nucleotides matching TRBD1. V dropped 0 bases and J dropped 5; count of bases not matched to a gene: 6. Germline V gene lookup returns CDR1 SEHNR and CDR2 FQNEAQ (reference sequence). This CDR3 has 16 amino acids. CDR3 protein: CASSLAPQGANNEQFF. Here the CDR3 DNA reads TGTGCCAGCAGCTTAGCGCCCCAGGGGGCGAACAATGAGCAGTTCTTC.

V gene TRBV7-9 combines with J gene TRBJ2-4; tentative D call: TRBD2 (5 bases). Germline-derived CDR1 and CDR2 are SEHNR and FQNEAQ (reference sequence). The CDR3 covers 15 residues. Trimming removed 7 bases at V and 5 bases at J, with 18 bases between. The chain's CDR3 is CASTGDPNGENIQYF. The CDR3 DNA is TGTGCCAGCACCGGTGACCCTAACGGGGAAAACATTCAGTACTTC.

This clonotype was counted many times. Here the CDR3 DNA reads TGTGCCAGCAGTCGGAACCAAGCTTTCTTT. It codes for CASSRNQAFF. The gene calls are TRBV28 and TRBJ1-1; D gene unclear. V lost 5 bases to trimming and J lost 9 bases, with 7 bases between them. From germline, CDR1 is MDHEN and CDR2 SYDVKM. The CDR3 spans 10 residues.

This clonotype was observed many times. The chain has TRBV2 and TRBJ2-5, with D unresolved. V dropped 2 bases and J dropped 2 bases, with 6 bases sitting between them. The V gene's germline CDR1 is SNHLY and CDR2 FYNNEI. This CDR3 contains 13 residues. Here the CDR3 reads CASSEPIQETQYF. CDR3 in DNA: TGTGCCAGCAGTGAACCGATTCAAGAGACCCAGTACTTC. Based on the CDR3 plus reference TRBV2 and TRBJ2-5, the full variable domain is EPEVTQTPSHQVTQMGQEVILRCVPISNHLYFYWYRQILGQKVEFLVSFYNNEISEKSEIFDDQFSVERPDGSNFTLKIRSTKLEDSAMYFCASSEPIQETQYFGPGTRLLVL.

This clonotype was found a few times. V and J are TRBV19 and TRBJ1-1; TRBD1 aligns across 8 bases. The CDR3 has 11 residues. The V gene end was trimmed by 9 bases and the J gene end by 7 bases; junction bases not matched to a gene: 4. From germline, CDR1 is LNHDA and CDR2 SQIVND (reference sequence). In nucleotides, the CDR3 is TGTGCCAGCCAGACAGGGGTTGAAGCTTTCTTT. As protein: CASQTGVEAFF.

This clonotype was picked up many times. V usage is TRBV2 and J usage is TRBJ1-1, with 8 bases matching TRBD1. Trimming cost V 6 bases and J 5 bases; bases outside gene matches: 14. From germline, CDR1 is SNHLY and CDR2 FYNNEI. The CDR3 is 16 residues long. Here the CDR3 DNA reads TGTGCCAGCAGGGACACACATAAGGACAGGGTTACTGAAGCTTTCTTT. It specifies CASRDTHKDRVTEAFF.

This clonotype was detected many times. The chain combines TRBV2 with TRBJ1-1; D call uncertain. Trimming took off 1 base at V and 5 bases at J, with 11 bases between the two ends. The CDR3 consists of 14 residues. Germline loops: CDR1 SNHLY, CDR2 FYNNEI. The DNA for the CDR3 is TGTGCCAGCAGTGAAGTGGCCCTGGGGACTGAAGCTTTCTTT. It translates to CASSEVALGTEAFF. Complete variable domain (other parts from reference TRBV2 and TRBJ1-1): EPEVTQTPSHQVTQMGQEVILRCVPISNHLYFYWYRQILGQKVEFLVSFYNNEISEKSEIFDDQFSVERPDGSNFTLKIRSTKLEDSAMYFCASSEVALGTEAFFGQGTRLTVV.

In this sample, this clonotype turned up many times. The DNA of the CDR3 is TGTGCCAGCAAGCTCGGGTCCTACGAGCAGTACTTC. It translates to CASKLGSYEQYF. The gene calls are TRBV27 and TRBJ2-7; no clear D gene. The CDR3 totals 12 residues. Germline lookup yields CDR1 MNHEY and CDR2 SMNVEV (reference sequence). V was cut by 7 bases and J by 1 base, with 8 bases left in between.